These T cell receptor beta chains were read from a single sample in a study of shared clonotypes between healthy human individuals. The data were produced by immunoSEQ multiplex PCR, yet TCRdb's version contains in-frame clones alone and is incomplete. The table has approximately 500,000 clones, less than 96% seen once. Sequencing input: naive CD4+ T cells sorted from blood. These receptors came from a woman aged 25 to 39 in good health. CDR3s include the opening cysteine and the closing phenylalanine or tryptophan. The D gene is left open where the match is weak. Part of the rows lack a size; the others show once, few, many or a class for expanded clones.

J gene | V gene | D gene | clone size | CDR3 length | CDR3 DNA | CDR3 protein
TRBJ2-5 | TRBV11-2 | NA | once | 13 | TGTGCCAGCAGCTTTAATACTCAAGAGACCCAGTACTTC | CASSFNTQETQYF
TRBJ1-2 | TRBV5-1 | NA | few | 15 | TGCGCCAGCAGTTCGGGGATTAGTTCGGACTATGGCTACACCTTC | CASSSGISSDYGYTF
TRBJ1-4 | TRBV28 | TRBD1 | NA | 13 | TGTGCCAGCAGGCCAGGGGGATGGGAAAAACTGTTTTTT | CASRPGGWEKLFF
TRBJ2-7 | TRBV2 | NA | NA | 12 | TGTGCCAGCAGTGTGGCTGACTACGAGCAGTACTTC | CASSVADYEQYF
TRBJ1-1 | TRBV6-1 | NA | NA | 17 | TGTGCCAGCAGTGAAGATGGGGAGCCCCATGGGCATACTGAAGCTTTCTTT | CASSEDGEPHGHTEAFF
TRBJ1-3 | TRBV28 | TRBD1 | NA | 17 | TGTGCCAGTCTAACGTCCGGGACAGGGCCCTCTGGAAACACCATATATTTT | CASLTSGTGPSGNTIYF
TRBJ2-7 | TRBV11-3 | TRBD2 | NA | 14 | TGTGCCAGCAGCCCCAGCGGGAAATCCTACGAGCAGTACTTC | CASSPSGKSYEQYF
TRBJ2-7 | TRBV11-1 | TRBD2 | NA | 16 | TGTGCCAGCAGCTTATCAGGTGGGGACTACCTCTACGAGCAGTACTTC | CASSLSGGDYLYEQYF
TRBJ1-1 | TRBV7-6 | NA | NA | 15 | TGTGCCAGCAGCTCCCGTGGGGCAGACAACACTGAAGCTTTCTTT | CASSSRGADNTEAFF
TRBJ2-4 | TRBV15 | NA | NA | 13 | TGTGCCACCAGCAGAGATGGGCAGAACATTCAGTACTTC | CATSRDGQNIQYF
TRBJ1-5 | TRBV7-9 | TRBD1 | NA | 14 | TGTGCCAGCAGCCGACAGGGGGCAGCTCAGCCCCAGCATTTT | CASSRQGAAQPQHF
TRBJ1-2 | TRBV18 | NA | once | 15 | TGTGCCAGCTCACCCGTGAGGCAGGATAACTATGGCTACACCTTC | CASSPVRQDNYGYTF
TRBJ2-3 | TRBV7-9 | TRBD2 | NA | 15 | TGTGCCAGCAGCCCCGGACTAGCGAGCACAGATACGCAGTATTTT | CASSPGLASTDTQYF
TRBJ1-2 | TRBV6-6 | NA | NA | 13 | TGTGCCAGCAGTTACGGTGATACCTATGGCTACACCTTC | CASSYGDTYGYTF
TRBJ2-2 | TRBV18 | TRBD2 | NA | 16 | TGTGCCAGCTCACTTCGAGCGGGAGCGGACACCGGGGAGCTGTTTTTT | CASSLRAGADTGELFF
TRBJ2-3 | TRBV4-1 | TRBD2 | once | 15 | TGCGCCAGCAGCCAAGAGGGGGACTACACAGATACGCAGTATTTT | CASSQEGDYTDTQYF
TRBJ1-4 | TRBV7-9 | NA | NA | 16 | TGTGCCAGCAGCTTAGCACGCGGGGCGGGTCGTGAAAAACTGTTTTTT | CASSLARGAGREKLFF
TRBJ1-5 | TRBV4-1 | NA | NA | 18 | TGCGCCAGCAGCCGTCTCCCCCAGGAGCACTTAGACAATCAGCCCCAGCATTTT | CASSRLPQEHLDNQPQHF
TRBJ2-7 | TRBV29-1 | TRBD2 | NA | 15 | TGCAGCGTTGGCCCGCGGCTAGCGGAAAGGGGCGAGCAGTACTTC | CSVGPRLAERGEQYF
TRBJ1-4 | TRBV5-4 | NA | NA | 13 | TGTGCCAGCAGCGGGGGACTAGGGGAAAAACTGTTTTTT | CASSGGLGEKLFF
TRBJ2-2 | TRBV28 | NA | NA | 14 | TGTGCCAGCAGTCTCCTTACCCGCACCGGGGAGCTGTTTTTT | CASSLLTRTGELFF
TRBJ2-1 | TRBV27 | NA | NA | 14 | TGTGCCAGCAGCCTAACTTCGACCTACAATGAGCAGTTCTTC | CASSLTSTYNEQFF